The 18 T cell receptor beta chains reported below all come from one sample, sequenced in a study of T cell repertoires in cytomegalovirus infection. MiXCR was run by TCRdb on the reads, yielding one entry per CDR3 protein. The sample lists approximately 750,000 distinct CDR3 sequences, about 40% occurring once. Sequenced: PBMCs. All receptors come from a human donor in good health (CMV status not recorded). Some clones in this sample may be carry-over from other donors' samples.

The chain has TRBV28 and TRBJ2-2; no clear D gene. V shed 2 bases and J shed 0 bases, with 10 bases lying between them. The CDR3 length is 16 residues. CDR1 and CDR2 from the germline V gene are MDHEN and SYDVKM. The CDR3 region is CASSLNRVPNTGELFF. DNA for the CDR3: TGTGCCAGCAGTTTAAATCGTGTTCCGAACACCGGGGAGCTGTTTTTT. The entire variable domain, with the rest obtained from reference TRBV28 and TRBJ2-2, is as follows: DVKVTQSSRYLVKRTGEKVFLECVQDMDHENMFWYRQDPGLGLRLIYFSYDVKMKEKGDIPEGYSVSREKKERFSLILESASTNQTSMYLCASSLNRVPNTGELFFGEGSRLTVL.

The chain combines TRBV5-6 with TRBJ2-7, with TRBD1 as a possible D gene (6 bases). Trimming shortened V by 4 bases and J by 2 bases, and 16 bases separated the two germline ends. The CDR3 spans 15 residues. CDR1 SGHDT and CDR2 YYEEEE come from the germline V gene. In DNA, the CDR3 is TGTGCCAGCAGCCCCTACGACAGGAAGACCTACGAGCAGTACTTC. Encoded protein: CASSPYDRKTYEQYF.

The CDR3 nucleotides read TGCAGTGCTAGAGATCTCTGGGAGGAGAACACCGGGGAGCTGTTTTTT. It codes for CSARDLWEENTGELFF. This rearrangement joins TRBV20-1 to TRBJ2-2; a possible D gene is TRBD2 (6 bases). V dropped 0 bases and J dropped 1 base, with 12 bases sitting between them. The CDR3 consists of 16 residues. CDR1 is DFQATT and CDR2 is SNEGSKA in the germline V gene (reference sequence).

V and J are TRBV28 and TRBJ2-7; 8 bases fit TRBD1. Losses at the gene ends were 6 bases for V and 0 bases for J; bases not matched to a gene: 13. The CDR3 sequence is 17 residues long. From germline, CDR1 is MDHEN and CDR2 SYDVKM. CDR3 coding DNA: TGTGCCAGCAGCCGTCCTCCCCCCGGACAGGGCTCCTACGAGCAGTACTTC. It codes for CASSRPPPGQGSYEQYF. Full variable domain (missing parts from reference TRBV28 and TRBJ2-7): DVKVTQSSRYLVKRTGEKVFLECVQDMDHENMFWYRQDPGLGLRLIYFSYDVKMKEKGDIPEGYSVSREKKERFSLILESASTNQTSMYLCASSRPPPGQGSYEQYFGPGTRLTVT.

The CDR3 region is CASSFEQGNYEQYF. In DNA form, the CDR3 reads TGTGCCAGCAGCTTTGAACAGGGGAACTACGAGCAGTACTTC. The chain employs TRBV11-1 and TRBJ2-7, with 7 positions matching TRBD1. Germline V gives CDR1 SGHAT, CDR2 FQDESV (reference sequence). Germline trimming cut 3 bases from V and 3 bases from J; bases unmatched to any gene: 5. The CDR3 sequence is 14 residues long.

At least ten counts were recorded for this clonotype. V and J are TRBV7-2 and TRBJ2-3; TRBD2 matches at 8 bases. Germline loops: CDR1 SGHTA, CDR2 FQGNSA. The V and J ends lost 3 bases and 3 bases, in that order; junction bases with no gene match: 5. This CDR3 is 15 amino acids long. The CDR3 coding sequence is TGTGCCAGCAGCTTTTCTAGCGGGCCGACAGATACGCAGTATTTT. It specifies CASSFSSGPTDTQYF.

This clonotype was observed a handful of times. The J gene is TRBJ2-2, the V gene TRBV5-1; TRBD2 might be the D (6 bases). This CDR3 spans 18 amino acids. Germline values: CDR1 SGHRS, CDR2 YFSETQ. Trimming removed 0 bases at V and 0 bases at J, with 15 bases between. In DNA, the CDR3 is TGCGCCAGCAGCTTGGAGCTCCCGGGAGACCCGAACACCGGGGAGCTGTTTTTT. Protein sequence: CASSLELPGDPNTGELFF.

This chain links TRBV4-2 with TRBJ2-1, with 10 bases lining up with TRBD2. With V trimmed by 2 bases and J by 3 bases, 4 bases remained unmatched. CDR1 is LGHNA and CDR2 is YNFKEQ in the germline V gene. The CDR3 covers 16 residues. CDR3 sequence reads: CASSQFTSGNYNEQFF. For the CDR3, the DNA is TGTGCCAGCAGCCAATTTACTAGCGGGAACTACAATGAGCAGTTCTTC.

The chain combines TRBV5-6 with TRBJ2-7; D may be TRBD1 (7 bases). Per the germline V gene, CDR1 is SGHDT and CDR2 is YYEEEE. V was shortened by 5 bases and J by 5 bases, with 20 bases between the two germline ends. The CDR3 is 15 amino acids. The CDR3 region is CASSTRTGGADEQYF. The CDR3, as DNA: TGTGCCAGCAGTACCAGGACAGGAGGGGCGGACGAGCAGTACTTC.

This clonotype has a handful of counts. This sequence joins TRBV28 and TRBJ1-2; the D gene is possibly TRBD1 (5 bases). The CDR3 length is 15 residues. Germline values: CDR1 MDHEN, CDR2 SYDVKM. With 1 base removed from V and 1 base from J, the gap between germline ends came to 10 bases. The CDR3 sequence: CASSLSRARNYGYTF. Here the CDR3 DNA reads TGTGCCAGCAGTTTATCCAGGGCGCGTAACTATGGCTACACCTTC.

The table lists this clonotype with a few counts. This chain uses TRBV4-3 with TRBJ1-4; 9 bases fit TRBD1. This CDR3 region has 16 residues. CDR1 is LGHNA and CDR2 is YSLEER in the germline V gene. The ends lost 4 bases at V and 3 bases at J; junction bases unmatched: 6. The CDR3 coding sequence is TGCGCCAGCAGCCCGACAGGGGGTGCCTCTAATGAAAAACTGTTTTTT. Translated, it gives CASSPTGGASNEKLFF.

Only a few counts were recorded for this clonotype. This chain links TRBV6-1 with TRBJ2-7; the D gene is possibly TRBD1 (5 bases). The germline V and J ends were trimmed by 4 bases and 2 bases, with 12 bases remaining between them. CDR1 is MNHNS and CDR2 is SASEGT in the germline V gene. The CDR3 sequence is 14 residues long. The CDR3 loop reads CASSVKGATYEQYF. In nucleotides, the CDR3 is TGTGCCAGCAGTGTGAAAGGGGCTACCTACGAGCAGTACTTC.

CDR3 in DNA: TGTGCCAGCAGACGAACAGGGTATACCCACGAGCAGTACTTC. Translation gives CASRRTGYTHEQYF. This rearrangement joins TRBV25-1 to TRBJ2-7, with D maybe TRBD1 (6 bases). Germline V gene data show CDR1 as MGHDK and CDR2 as SYGVNS. This CDR3 has 14 amino acids. Between the trimmed V and J ends, which lost 6 bases and 5 bases, there was a span of 17 bases.

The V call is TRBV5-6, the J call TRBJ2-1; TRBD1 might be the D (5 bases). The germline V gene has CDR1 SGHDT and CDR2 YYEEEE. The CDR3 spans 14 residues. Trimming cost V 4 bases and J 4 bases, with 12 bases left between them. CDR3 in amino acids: CASSTLGVYNEQFF. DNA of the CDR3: TGTGCCAGCAGCACTTTAGGGGTTTACAATGAGCAGTTCTTC.

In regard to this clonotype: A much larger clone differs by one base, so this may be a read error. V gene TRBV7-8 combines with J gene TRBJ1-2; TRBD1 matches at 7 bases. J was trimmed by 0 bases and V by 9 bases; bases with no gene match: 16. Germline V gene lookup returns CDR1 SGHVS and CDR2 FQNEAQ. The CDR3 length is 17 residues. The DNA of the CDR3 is TGTGCCAGAAGCCTGGGGGCGGGACAGCTCGCTAACTATGGCTACACCTTC. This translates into CARSLGAGQLANYGYTF.

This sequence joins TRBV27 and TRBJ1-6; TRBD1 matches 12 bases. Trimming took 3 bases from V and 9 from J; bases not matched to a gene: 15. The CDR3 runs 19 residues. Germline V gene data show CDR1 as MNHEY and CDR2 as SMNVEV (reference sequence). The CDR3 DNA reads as TGTGCCAGCAGTTTTGAGGGACAGGGGGCGGCTTCTCCTTTTTCACCCCTCCACTTT. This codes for CASSFEGQGAASPFSPLHF.

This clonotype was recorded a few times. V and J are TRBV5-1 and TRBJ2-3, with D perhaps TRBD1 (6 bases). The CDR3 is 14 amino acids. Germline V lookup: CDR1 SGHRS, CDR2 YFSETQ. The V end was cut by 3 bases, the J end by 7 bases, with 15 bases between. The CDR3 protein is CASSYGDRTHTQYF. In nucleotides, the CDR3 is TGCGCCAGCAGCTACGGTGACAGGACCCATACGCAGTATTTT.

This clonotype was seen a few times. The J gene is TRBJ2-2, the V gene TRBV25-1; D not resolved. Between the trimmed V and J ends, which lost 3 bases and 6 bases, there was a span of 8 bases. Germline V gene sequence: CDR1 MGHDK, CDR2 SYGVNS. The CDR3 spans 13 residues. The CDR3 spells CASSDHVAGELFF. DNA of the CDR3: TGTGCCAGCAGTGATCACGTGGCCGGGGAGCTGTTTTTT.